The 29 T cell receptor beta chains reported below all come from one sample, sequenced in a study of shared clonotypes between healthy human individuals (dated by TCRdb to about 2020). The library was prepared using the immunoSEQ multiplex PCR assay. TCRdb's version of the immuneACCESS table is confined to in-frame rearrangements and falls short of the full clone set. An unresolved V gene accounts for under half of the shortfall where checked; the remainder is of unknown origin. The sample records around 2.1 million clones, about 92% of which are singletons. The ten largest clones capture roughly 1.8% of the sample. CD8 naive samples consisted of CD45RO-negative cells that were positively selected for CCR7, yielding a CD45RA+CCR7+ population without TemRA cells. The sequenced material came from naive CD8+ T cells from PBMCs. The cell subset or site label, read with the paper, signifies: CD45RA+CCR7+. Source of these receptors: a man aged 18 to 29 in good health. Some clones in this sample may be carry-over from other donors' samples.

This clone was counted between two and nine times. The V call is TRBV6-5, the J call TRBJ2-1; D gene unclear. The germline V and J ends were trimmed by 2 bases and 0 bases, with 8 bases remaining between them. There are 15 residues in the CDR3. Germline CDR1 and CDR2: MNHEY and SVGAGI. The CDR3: CASSYSYYSYNEQFF. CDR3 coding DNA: TGTGCCAGCAGTTACAGTTACTACTCCTACAATGAGCAGTTCTTC.

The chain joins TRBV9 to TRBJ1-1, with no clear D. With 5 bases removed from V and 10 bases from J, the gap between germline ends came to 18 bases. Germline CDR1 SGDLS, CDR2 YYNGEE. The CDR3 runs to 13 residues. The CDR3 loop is CASRALDREIAFF. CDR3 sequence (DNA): TGTGCCAGCAGGGCCCTCGACCGAGAAATAGCTTTCTTT.

CDR3 in amino acids: CASIPVGDQVKKDTQYF. CDR3 DNA: TGTGCCAGCATCCCCGTGGGGGACCAAGTGAAAAAAGATACGCAGTATTTT. This chain uses TRBV7-9 with TRBJ2-3; D may correspond to TRBD1 or TRBD2 (5 bases each). The length of the CDR3 is 17 residues. The germline gives CDR1 SEHNR, CDR2 FQNEAQ (reference sequence). V lost 7 bases to trimming and J lost 5 bases, with 25 bases between them. Drawing the rest from reference TRBV7-9 and TRBJ2-3, the complete variable domain is DTGVSQNPRHKITKRGQNVTFRCDPISEHNRLYWYRQTLGQGPEFLTYFQNEAQLEKSRLLSDRFSAERPKGSFSTLEIQRTEQGDSAMYLCASIPVGDQVKKDTQYFGPGTRLTVL.

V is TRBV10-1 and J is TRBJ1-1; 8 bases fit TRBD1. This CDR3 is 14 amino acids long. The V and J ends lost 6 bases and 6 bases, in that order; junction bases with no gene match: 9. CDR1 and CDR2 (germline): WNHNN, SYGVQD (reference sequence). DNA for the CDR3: TGCGCCAGCAGCCCGACAGGGGATTTCTCTGAAGCTTTCTTT. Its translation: CASSPTGDFSEAFF.

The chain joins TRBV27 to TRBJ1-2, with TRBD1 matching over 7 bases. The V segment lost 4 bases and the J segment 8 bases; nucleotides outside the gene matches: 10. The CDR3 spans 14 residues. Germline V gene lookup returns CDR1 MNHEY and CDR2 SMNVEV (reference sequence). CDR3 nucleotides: TGTGCCAGCAGTTCCGCTGGGACAGCGGAAGGCTACACCTTC. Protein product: CASSSAGTAEGYTF.

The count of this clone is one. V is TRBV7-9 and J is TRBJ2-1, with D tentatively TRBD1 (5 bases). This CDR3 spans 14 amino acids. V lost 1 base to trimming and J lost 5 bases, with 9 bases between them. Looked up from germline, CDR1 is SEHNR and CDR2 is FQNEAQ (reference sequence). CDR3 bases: TGTGCCAGCAGCTTAGGACAGATTAACAATGAGCAGTTCTTC. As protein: CASSLGQINNEQFF. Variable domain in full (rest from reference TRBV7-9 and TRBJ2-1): DTGVSQNPRHKITKRGQNVTFRCDPISEHNRLYWYRQTLGQGPEFLTYFQNEAQLEKSRLLSDRFSAERPKGSFSTLEIQRTEQGDSAMYLCASSLGQINNEQFFGPGTRLTVL.

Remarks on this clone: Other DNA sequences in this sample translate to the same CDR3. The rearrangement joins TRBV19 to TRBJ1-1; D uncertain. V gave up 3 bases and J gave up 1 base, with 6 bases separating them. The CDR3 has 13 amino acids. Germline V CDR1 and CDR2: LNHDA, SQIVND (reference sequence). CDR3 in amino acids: CASSILGNTEAFF. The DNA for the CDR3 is TGTGCCAGTAGTATCCTGGGGAACACTGAAGCTTTCTTT. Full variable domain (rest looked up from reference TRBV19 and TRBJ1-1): DGGITQSPKYLFRKEGQNVTLSCEQNLNHDAMYWYRQDPGQGLRLIYYSQIVNDFQKGDIAEGYSVSREKKESFPLTVTSAQKNPTAFYLCASSILGNTEAFFGQGTRLTVV.

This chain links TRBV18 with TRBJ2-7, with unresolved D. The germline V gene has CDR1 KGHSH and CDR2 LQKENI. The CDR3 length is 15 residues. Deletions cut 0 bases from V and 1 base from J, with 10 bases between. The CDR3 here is CASSPPEGQSYEQYF. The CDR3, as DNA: TGTGCCAGCTCACCACCGGAAGGGCAATCCTACGAGCAGTACTTC.

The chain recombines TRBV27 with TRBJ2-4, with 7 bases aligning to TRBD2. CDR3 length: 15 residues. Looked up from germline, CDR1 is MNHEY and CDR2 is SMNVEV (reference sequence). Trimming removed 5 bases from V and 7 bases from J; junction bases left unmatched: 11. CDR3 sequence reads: CASSPGTLGRNIQYF. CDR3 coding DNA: TGTGCCAGCAGTCCCGGGACCCTCGGGAGGAACATTCAGTACTTC.

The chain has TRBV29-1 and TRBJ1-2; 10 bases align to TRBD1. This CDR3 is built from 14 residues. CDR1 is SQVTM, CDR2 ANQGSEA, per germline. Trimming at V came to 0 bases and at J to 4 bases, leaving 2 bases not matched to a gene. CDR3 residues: CSVEEWDRGYGYTF. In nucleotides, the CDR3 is TGCAGCGTTGAAGAATGGGACAGGGGCTATGGCTACACCTTC. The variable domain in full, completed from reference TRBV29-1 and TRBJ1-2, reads SAVISQKPSRDICQRGTSLTIQCQVDSQVTMMFWYRQQPGQSLTLIATANQGSEATYESGFVIDKFPISRPNLTFSTLTVSNMSPEDSSIYLCSVEEWDRGYGYTFGSGTRLTVV.

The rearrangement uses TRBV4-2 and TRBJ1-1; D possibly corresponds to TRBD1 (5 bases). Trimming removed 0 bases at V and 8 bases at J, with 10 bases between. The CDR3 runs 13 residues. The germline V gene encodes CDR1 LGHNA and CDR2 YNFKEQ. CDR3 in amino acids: CASSQDPAGEAFF. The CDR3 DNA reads TGTGCCAGCAGCCAAGATCCGGCAGGGGAAGCTTTCTTT.

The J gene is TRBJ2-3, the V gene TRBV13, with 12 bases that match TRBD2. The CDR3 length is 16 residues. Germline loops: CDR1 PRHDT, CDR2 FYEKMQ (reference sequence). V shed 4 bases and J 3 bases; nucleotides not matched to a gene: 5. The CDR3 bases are TGTGCCAGCAGCTCCGGACTAGCGGGAACAACAGATACGCAGTATTTT. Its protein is CASSSGLAGTTDTQYF.

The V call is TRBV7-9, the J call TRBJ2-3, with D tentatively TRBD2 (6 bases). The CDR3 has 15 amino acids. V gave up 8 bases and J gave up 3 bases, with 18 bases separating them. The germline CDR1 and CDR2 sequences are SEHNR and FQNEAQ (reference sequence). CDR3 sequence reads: CASRPRWRVTDTQYF. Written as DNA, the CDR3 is TGTGCCAGCCGCCCCCGGTGGAGGGTGACAGATACGCAGTATTTT.

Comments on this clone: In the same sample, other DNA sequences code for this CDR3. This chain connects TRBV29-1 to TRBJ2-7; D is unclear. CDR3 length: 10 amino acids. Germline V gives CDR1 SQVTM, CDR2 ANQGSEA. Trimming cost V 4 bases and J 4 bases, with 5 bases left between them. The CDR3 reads CSVVGYEQYF. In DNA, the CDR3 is TGCAGCGTTGTGGGTTACGAGCAGTACTTC.

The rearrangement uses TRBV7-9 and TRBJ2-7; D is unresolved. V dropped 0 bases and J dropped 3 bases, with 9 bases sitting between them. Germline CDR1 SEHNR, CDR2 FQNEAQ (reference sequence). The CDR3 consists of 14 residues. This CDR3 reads CASSLAVENYEQYF. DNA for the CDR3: TGTGCCAGCAGCTTAGCGGTTGAGAACTACGAGCAGTACTTC.

The CDR3: CASSTGLANAEQYF. CDR3 coding DNA: TGTGCCAGTAGCACGGGACTAGCGAATGCCGAGCAGTACTTC. J is TRBJ2-7 and V is TRBV19, with 10 bases aligning to TRBD2. CDR3 length: 14 residues. Germline trimming cut 6 bases from V and 6 bases from J; bases unmatched to any gene: 8. Germline CDR1 reads LNHDA; CDR2 reads SQIVND (reference sequence). Supplemented by reference TRBV19 and TRBJ2-7, the full variable domain reads DGGITQSPKYLFRKEGQNVTLSCEQNLNHDAMYWYRQDPGQGLRLIYYSQIVNDFQKGDIAEGYSVSREKKESFPLTVTSAQKNPTAFYLCASSTGLANAEQYFGPGTRLTVT.

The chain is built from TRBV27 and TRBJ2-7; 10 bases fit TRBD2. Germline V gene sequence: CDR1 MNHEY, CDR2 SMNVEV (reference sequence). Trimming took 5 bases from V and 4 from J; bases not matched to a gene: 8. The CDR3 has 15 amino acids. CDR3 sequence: CASSLAGAFIYEQYF. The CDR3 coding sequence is TGTGCCAGCAGTCTAGCGGGAGCTTTTATATACGAGCAGTACTTC.

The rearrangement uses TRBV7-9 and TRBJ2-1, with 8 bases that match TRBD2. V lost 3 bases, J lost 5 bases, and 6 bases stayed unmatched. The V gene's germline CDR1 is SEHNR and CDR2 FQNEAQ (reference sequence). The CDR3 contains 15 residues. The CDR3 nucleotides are TGTGCCAGCAGCTTTAGCCTAGCGGGCAACAATGAGCAGTTCTTC. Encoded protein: CASSFSLAGNNEQFF.

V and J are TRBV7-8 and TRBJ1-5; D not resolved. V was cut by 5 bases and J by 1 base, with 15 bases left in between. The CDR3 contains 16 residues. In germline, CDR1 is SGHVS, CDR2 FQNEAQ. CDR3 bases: TGTGCCAGCAGCCGGGGATCGAAACTGAGCAATCAGCCCCAGCATTTT. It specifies CASSRGSKLSNQPQHF.

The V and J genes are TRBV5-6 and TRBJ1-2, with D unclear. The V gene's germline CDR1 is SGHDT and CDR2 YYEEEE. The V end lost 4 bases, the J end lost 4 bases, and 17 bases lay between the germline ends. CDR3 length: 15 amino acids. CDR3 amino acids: CASSQPSWLPYGYTF. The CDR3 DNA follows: TGTGCCAGCAGCCAACCGTCGTGGCTGCCCTATGGCTACACCTTC. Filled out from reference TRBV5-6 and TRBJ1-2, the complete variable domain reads DAGVTQSPTHLIKTRGQQVTLRCSPKSGHDTVSWYQQALGQGPQFIFQYYEEEERQRGNFPDRFSGHQFPNYSSELNVNALLLGDSALYLCASSQPSWLPYGYTFGSGTRLTVV.

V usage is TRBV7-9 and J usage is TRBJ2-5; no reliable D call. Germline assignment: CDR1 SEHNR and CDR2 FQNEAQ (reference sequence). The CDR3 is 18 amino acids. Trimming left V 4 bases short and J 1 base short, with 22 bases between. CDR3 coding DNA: TGTGCCAGCAGCTCCCCCGCCGGGTCTACCCTAATCCAAGAGACCCAGTACTTC. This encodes CASSSPAGSTLIQETQYF.

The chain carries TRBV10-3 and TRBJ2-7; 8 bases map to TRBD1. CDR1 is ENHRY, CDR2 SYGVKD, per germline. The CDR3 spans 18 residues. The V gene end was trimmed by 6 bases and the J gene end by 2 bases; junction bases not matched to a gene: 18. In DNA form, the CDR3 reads TGTGCCATCAGCAAAACCTCAGCCGGGACAGGCCAGGCCTACGAGCAGTACTTC. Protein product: CAISKTSAGTGQAYEQYF.

As DNA, the CDR3 is TGTGCCAGCAGCTTGGAAGAAGCGGGAGGGCATACGCAGTATTTT. Its protein product is CASSLEEAGGHTQYF. J is TRBJ2-3 and V is TRBV5-8; 10 bases match TRBD2. Germline V gene sequence: CDR1 SGHTS, CDR2 YDEGEE. The CDR3 loop spans 15 amino acids. V trimming: 0 bases; J trimming: 7 bases; junction bases outside the gene matches: 5.

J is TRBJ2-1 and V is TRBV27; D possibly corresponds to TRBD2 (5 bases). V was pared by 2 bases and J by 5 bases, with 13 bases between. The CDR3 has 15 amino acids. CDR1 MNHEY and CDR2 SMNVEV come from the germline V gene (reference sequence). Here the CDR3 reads CASSLTPSPNNEQFF. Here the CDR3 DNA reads TGTGCCAGCAGTTTAACGCCTAGCCCCAACAATGAGCAGTTCTTC.

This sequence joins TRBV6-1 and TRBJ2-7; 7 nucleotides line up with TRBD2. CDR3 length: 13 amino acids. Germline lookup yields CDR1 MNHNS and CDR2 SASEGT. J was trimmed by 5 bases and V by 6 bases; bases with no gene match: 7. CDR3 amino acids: CASRPKLAHEQYF. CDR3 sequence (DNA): TGTGCCAGCAGACCTAAACTAGCGCACGAGCAGTACTTC.

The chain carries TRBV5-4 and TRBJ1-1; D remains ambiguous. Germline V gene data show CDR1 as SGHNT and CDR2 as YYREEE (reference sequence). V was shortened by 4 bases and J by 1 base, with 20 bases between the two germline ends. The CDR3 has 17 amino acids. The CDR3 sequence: CASSHWTNLPRNTEAFF. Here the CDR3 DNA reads TGTGCCAGCAGCCATTGGACGAATTTGCCACGGAACACTGAAGCTTTCTTT. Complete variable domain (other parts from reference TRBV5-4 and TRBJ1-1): ETGVTQSPTHLIKTRGQQVTLRCSSQSGHNTVSWYQQALGQGPQFIFQYYREEENGRGNFPPRFSGLQFPNYSSELNVNALELDDSALYLCASSHWTNLPRNTEAFFGQGTRLTVV.

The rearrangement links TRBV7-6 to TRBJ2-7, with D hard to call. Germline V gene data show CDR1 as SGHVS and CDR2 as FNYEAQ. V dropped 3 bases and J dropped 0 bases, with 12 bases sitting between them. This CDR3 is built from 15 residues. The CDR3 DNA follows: TGTGCCAGCAGCTTCAGTGGCTTATCCTCCTACGAGCAGTACTTC. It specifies CASSFSGLSSYEQYF.

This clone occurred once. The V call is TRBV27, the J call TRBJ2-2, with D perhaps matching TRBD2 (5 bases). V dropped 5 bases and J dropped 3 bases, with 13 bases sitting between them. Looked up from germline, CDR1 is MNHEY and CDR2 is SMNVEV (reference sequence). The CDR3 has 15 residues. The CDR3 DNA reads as TGTGCCAGCAGTATGTTAGGAGGAGACACCGGGGAGCTGTTTTTT. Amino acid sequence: CASSMLGGDTGELFF.

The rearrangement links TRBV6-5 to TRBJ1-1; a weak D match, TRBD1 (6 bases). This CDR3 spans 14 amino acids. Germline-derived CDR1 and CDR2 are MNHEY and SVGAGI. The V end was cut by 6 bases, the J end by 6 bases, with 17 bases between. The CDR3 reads CASSRGYRAPEAFF. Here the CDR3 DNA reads TGTGCCAGCAGCCGAGGGTACAGGGCTCCTGAAGCTTTCTTT.